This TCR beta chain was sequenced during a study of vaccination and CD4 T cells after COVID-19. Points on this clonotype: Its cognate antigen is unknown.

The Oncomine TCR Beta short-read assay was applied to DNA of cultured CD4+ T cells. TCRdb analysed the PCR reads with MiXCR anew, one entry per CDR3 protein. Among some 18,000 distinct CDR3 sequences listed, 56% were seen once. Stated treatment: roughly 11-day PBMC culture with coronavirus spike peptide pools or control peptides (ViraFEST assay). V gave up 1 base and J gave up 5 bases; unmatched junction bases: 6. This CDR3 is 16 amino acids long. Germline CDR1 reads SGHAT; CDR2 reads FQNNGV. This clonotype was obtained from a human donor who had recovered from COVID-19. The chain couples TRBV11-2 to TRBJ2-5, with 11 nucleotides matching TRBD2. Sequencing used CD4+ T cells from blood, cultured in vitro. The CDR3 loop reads CASSLALAGVWETQYF. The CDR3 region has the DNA TGTGCCAGCAGCTTAGCACTAGCGGGAGTTTGGGAGACCCAGTACTTC.